This TCR beta chain was sequenced in a study of tissue T cells after allogeneic stem cell transplantation. The study's findings and limits: TCR repertoires tracked anatomic similarity, regardless of disease or transplant status. Limitations included a small, clinically heterogeneous cohort and limited sampling depth. Blood and spleen captured only part of the tissue TCR repertoire.

This clone occurred a few times. Its matching antigen is unknown. Gene names and germline match the mouse. The read terminates 1 residue before the CDR3 end, so the remaining end is supplied by the germline J gene. Using immunoSEQ multiplex PCR, the repertoire was profiled, and TCRdb retains in-frame clones only, with some absent. Altogether tens of thousands of clones are present, 69% being singletons, with the ten largest covering approximately 0.39%. Unmatched junction bases numbered 5, after V lost 0 bases and J lost 6 bases. CDR3 length: 15 amino acids. Germline CDR1 reads FNHDT; CDR2 reads SITEND (reference sequence).

Sequencing input: blood. The clonotype comes from a female BALB/c mouse in good health. Strain haplotype at MHC: H2-d. The chain links TRBV19 to TRBJ1-4, with TRBD1 matching 7 bases. The part of the CDR3 DNA that was read is TGTGCCAGCAGTATAGAGACAGGGAAGGACGAAAGATTATTT. Amino acids: CASSIETGKDERLF. The whole CDR3 is CASSIETGKDERLFF.